This T cell receptor (beta chain) was sequenced for a study of control samples from healthy donors and cancer patients. Produced via immunoSEQ multiplex PCR; TCRdb's table is partial and in-frame only. The repertoire holds about 140,000 clones, with approximately 94% as singletons. CDR1 SEHNR and CDR2 FQNEAQ come from the germline V gene (reference sequence). Trimming shortened V by 2 bases and J by 2 bases, and 6 bases separated the two germline ends. CDR3 size: 13 residues. V usage is TRBV7-9 and J usage is TRBJ1-2; the D is unclear. Input material: blood. This TCR came from a man aged 35 to 55 in good health. The CDR3 loop reads CASSLSENYGYTF. Written as DNA, the CDR3 is TGTGCCAGCAGCTTATCAGAGAACTATGGCTACACCTTC. Supplemented by reference TRBV7-9 and TRBJ1-2, the full variable domain reads DTGVSQNPRHKITKRGQNVTFRCDPISEHNRLYWYRQTLGQGPEFLTYFQNEAQLEKSRLLSDRFSAERPKGSFSTLEIQRTEQGDSAMYLCASSLSENYGYTFGSGTRLTVV.